Given below is one T cell receptor (beta chain) in context. The target antigen is unknown. The data originate from a study of CD8 T cells in Susac syndrome. Random hexamers were used to reverse transcribe the RNA input (about 0.5 to 1 ug). Amplification of TCR beta CDR3 across 54 Vbeta and 13 Jbeta was performed with immunoSEQ multiplex PCR. MiXCR was run by TCRdb on the immunoSEQ multiplex PCR reads, yielding one entry per CDR3 protein. Of about 120,000 distinct CDR3 sequences listed, around 92% are singletons. TCR beta was sequenced from blood CD8+ and CD4+ T cells. TEMRA cells were FACS-enriched, while CD8+ and CD4+ T cells were negatively isolated. Points from the study as a whole: The study conceded that relatively few individuals underwent its TCR sequencing and HLA analysis.

This CDR3 has 13 residues. Trimming removed 5 bases at V and 8 bases at J, with 12 bases between. Germline values: CDR1 MGHRA, CDR2 YSYEKL. This TCR was recovered from a human donor in good health. The rearrangement uses TRBV4-1 and TRBJ1-4; maybe TRBD1 (6 bases). The sequencing input was CD8+ T cells from PBMCs. This CDR3 reads CASSTGYLEKLFF. CDR3 bases: TGCGCCAGCAGCACAGGGTACTTGGAAAAACTGTTTTTT.